One sample yielded the 26 T cell receptor beta chains listed below, sequenced in a study of Tregs in tolerant kidney transplant recipients. Assay used: immunoSEQ multiplex PCR; TCRdb lists only in-frame clones, some missing. The sample contains some 90,000 clones, around nine tenths of which appear only once. The sequencing sample was made of CD8+ T cells from blood. The receptor set was obtained from a human donor in good health.

This rearrangement joins TRBV5-1 to TRBJ2-7, with D tentatively TRBD1 (6 bases). This CDR3 is 14 amino acids long. The V end was cut by 0 bases, the J end by 0 bases, with 7 bases between. Per the germline V gene, CDR1 is SGHRS and CDR2 is YFSETQ. The CDR3 loop reads CASSLADSSYEQYF. CDR3 bases: TGCGCCAGCAGCTTGGCGGACAGCTCCTACGAGCAGTACTTC.

Worth noting for this clone: Since the CDR3 does not end with the conserved phenylalanine or tryptophan, this likely comes from a read error. The DNA is left out, because the CDR3 cannot be placed on it with certainty; the CDR3 is given as TCRdb lists it. The V and J genes are TRBV21-1 and TRBJ1-1. TRBV21-1 is an annotated pseudogene. The CDR3 comprises 11 residues, both ends counted. CDR3 sequence reads: CASSMGVRQLT.

The rearrangement joins TRBV7-9 to TRBJ2-1, with 8 bases fitting TRBD1. CDR3 length equals 16 residues. Looked up from germline, CDR1 is SEHNR and CDR2 is FQNEAQ (reference sequence). V shed 4 bases and J 4 bases; nucleotides not matched to a gene: 9. CDR3 protein: CASSSPGTGRYNEQFF. The CDR3 DNA reads TGTGCCAGCAGCTCCCCCGGGACAGGTCGGTACAATGAGCAGTTCTTC.

This chain joins TRBV4-1 and TRBJ2-7; D may be TRBD1 or TRBD2 (5 bases each). V lost 3 bases, J lost 2 bases, and 11 bases lay in between. Germline-derived CDR1 and CDR2 are MGHRA and YSYEKL. The CDR3 sequence is 14 residues long. The CDR3 sequence is CASSQWDGTYEQYF. The CDR3 bases are TGCGCCAGCAGCCAGTGGGACGGCACCTACGAGCAGTACTTC.

V usage is TRBV5-1 and J usage is TRBJ2-1; possibly TRBD2 for D (5 bases). Deletions cut 1 base from V and 6 bases from J, with 11 bases between. Germline assignment: CDR1 SGHRS and CDR2 YFSETQ. This CDR3 has 14 amino acids. The CDR3 here is CASSLRLEGNEQFF. The CDR3 DNA reads TGCGCCAGCAGCTTGCGGCTAGAGGGCAATGAGCAGTTCTTC.

The genes are TRBV9 and TRBJ2-6, with 8 bases identical to TRBD1. Germline assignment: CDR1 SGDLS and CDR2 YYNGEE. The length of the CDR3 is 16 residues. The junction had 5 bases not matched to a gene; V was cut back by 2 bases and J by 4 bases. The CDR3 protein is CASSVQGAPGANVLTF. The CDR3 DNA follows: TGTGCCAGCAGCGTTCAGGGGGCGCCAGGGGCCAACGTCCTGACTTTC.

J is TRBJ2-3 and V is TRBV5-8; D is unclear. Germline CDR1 SGHTS, CDR2 YDEGEE. Deletions cut 2 bases from V and 8 bases from J, with 18 bases between. The CDR3 spans 15 residues. The CDR3, as DNA: TGTGCCAGCAGCTTTCCAAATACTCCGCCGGGTACGCAGTATTTT. It encodes CASSFPNTPPGTQYF.

This clone has just one count. The chain employs TRBV7-9 and TRBJ2-1; TRBD2 matches at 10 bases. This CDR3 contains 15 residues. Trimming removed 8 bases from V and 8 bases from J; junction bases left unmatched: 12. The germline V gene has CDR1 SEHNR and CDR2 FQNEAQ (reference sequence). CDR3 DNA: TGTGCCAGCCCCTCCGGGGTAGCGGGGGGCTATGAGCAGTTCTTC. This gives the protein CASPSGVAGGYEQFF. Full variable domain (missing parts from reference TRBV7-9 and TRBJ2-1): DTGVSQNPRHKITKRGQNVTFRCDPISEHNRLYWYRQTLGQGPEFLTYFQNEAQLEKSRLLSDRFSAERPKGSFSTLEIQRTEQGDSAMYLCASPSGVAGGYEQFFGPGTRLTVL.

CDR3 protein: CASSVRASSYEQYF. CDR3 DNA sequence: TGTGCCAGCAGCGTTCGAGCGAGCTCCTACGAGCAGTACTTC. V is TRBV9 and J is TRBJ2-7, with no clear D. The germline V and J ends were trimmed by 2 bases and 0 bases, with 9 bases remaining between them. The CDR3 totals 14 residues. The germline CDR1 and CDR2 sequences are SGDLS and YYNGEE. The complete variable domain, with remaining parts taken from reference TRBV9 and TRBJ2-7, reads DSGVTQTPKHLITATGQRVTLRCSPRSGDLSVYWYQQSLDQGLQFLIQYYNGEERAKGNILERFSAQQFPDLHSELNLSSLELGDSALYFCASSVRASSYEQYFGPGTRLTVT.

CDR3 coding DNA: TGTGCCAGCAGCAAGCGGGAGGGCCCTTCCAATGAGCAGTTCTTC. It codes for CASSKREGPSNEQFF. The chain joins TRBV6-4 to TRBJ2-1; TRBD2 agrees at 10 bases. The V gene end was trimmed by 6 bases and the J gene end by 6 bases; junction bases not matched to a gene: 8. The CDR3 extends over 15 amino acids. The germline V gene encodes CDR1 MRHNA and CDR2 SNTAGT.

The chain uses TRBV5-1 and TRBJ2-2, with 13 nucleotides matching TRBD2. V trimming: 4 bases; J trimming: 4 bases; junction bases outside the gene matches: 10. The CDR3 totals 18 residues. Per germline, CDR1 SGHRS and CDR2 YFSETQ. The CDR3, as DNA: TGCGCCAGCAGCCCCACTAGCGGGGGGGCCCCGGGCACCGGGGAGCTGTTTTTT. As protein: CASSPTSGGAPGTGELFF.

The genes are TRBV27 and TRBJ2-1; D might be TRBD1 or TRBD2, each matching 6 bases. V was cut by 5 bases and J by 4 bases, with 15 bases left in between. This CDR3 spans 15 amino acids. The germline CDR1 and CDR2 sequences are MNHEY and SMNVEV (reference sequence). The CDR3 sequence: CASSPGARGYNEQFF. In nucleotides, the CDR3 is TGTGCCAGCAGTCCGGGGGCGCGGGGATACAATGAGCAGTTCTTC.

The rearrangement links TRBV19 to TRBJ2-1, with 7 bases fitting TRBD2. CDR1 is LNHDA, CDR2 SQIVND, per germline (reference sequence). The V and J ends lost 3 bases and 10 bases, in that order; junction bases with no gene match: 3. The CDR3 contains 12 residues. CDR3 DNA sequence: TGTGCCAGTAGTATGGGGGGGGACGAGCAGTTCTTC. It yields the protein CASSMGGDEQFF.

The chain is built from TRBV10-3 and TRBJ2-1; D could derive from TRBD1 or TRBD2 (7 bases each). This CDR3 spans 19 amino acids. V lost 5 bases and J lost 0, with 23 bases in between. Germline V gene lookup returns CDR1 ENHRY and CDR2 SYGVKD. CDR3 coding DNA: TGTGCCATCAGTCTCCCCACCCCCACAGGGGAGGGCTCCTACAATGAGCAGTTCTTC. Translation: CAISLPTPTGEGSYNEQFF.

CDR3 residues: CASSELHPTHSYNEQFF. CDR3 nucleotide sequence: TGTGCCAGCAGTGAACTTCATCCTACACACTCCTACAATGAGCAGTTCTTC. This chain connects TRBV6-1 to TRBJ2-1, with D unresolved. Germline V lookup: CDR1 MNHNS, CDR2 SASEGT. The CDR3 covers 17 residues. The ends were cut back, 2 bases at V and 0 bases at J, with 14 bases in the middle.

The CDR3 here is CASRSSLTDTQYF. CDR3 in DNA: TGTGCCAGCAGGTCGAGTTTAACAGATACGCAGTATTTT. The chain links TRBV9 to TRBJ2-3, with unresolved D. V was clipped by 5 bases and J by 3 bases, with 10 bases between them. The germline V gene has CDR1 SGDLS and CDR2 YYNGEE. The CDR3 consists of 13 residues.

This sequence joins TRBV19 and TRBJ2-3; D is ambiguous. The CDR3 spans 12 residues. Trimming stripped 10 bases from V and 6 bases from J, with 14 bases between. Germline CDR1 LNHDA, CDR2 SQIVND (reference sequence). CDR3 sequence: CATAEDPDTQYF. Written as DNA, the CDR3 is TGTGCCACCGCGGAAGACCCCGATACGCAGTATTTT.

J is TRBJ2-1 and V is TRBV11-3; D is ambiguous. The germline V gene encodes CDR1 SGHNT and CDR2 YENEEA. The CDR3 sequence is 13 residues long. Trimming stripped 1 base from V and 7 bases from J, with 8 bases between. The CDR3 loop is CASSLGTGNEQFF. CDR3 nucleotides: TGTGCCAGCAGCTTAGGGACGGGTAATGAGCAGTTCTTC. Using reference TRBV11-3 and TRBJ2-1 for the parts outside the CDR3, the full variable domain is EAGVVQSPRYKIIEKKQPVAFWCNPISGHNTLYWYLQNLGQGPELLIRYENEEAVDDSQLPKDRFSAERLKGVDSTLKIQPAELGDSAVYLCASSLGTGNEQFFGPGTRLTVL.

The CDR3 loop reads CASSLDFGAYEQYF. The CDR3 nucleotides read TGTGCCAGCAGCTTAGATTTCGGGGCCTACGAGCAGTACTTC. The chain combines TRBV11-3 with TRBJ2-7, with TRBD2 as a possible D gene (5 bases). The CDR3 has 14 residues. Deletions cut 0 bases from V and 2 bases from J, with 8 bases between. CDR1 SGHNT and CDR2 YENEEA come from the germline V gene. Full variable domain (outside the CDR3, taken from reference TRBV11-3 and TRBJ2-7): EAGVVQSPRYKIIEKKQPVAFWCNPISGHNTLYWYLQNLGQGPELLIRYENEEAVDDSQLPKDRFSAERLKGVDSTLKIQPAELGDSAVYLCASSLDFGAYEQYFGPGTRLTVT.

The V gene is TRBV9, the J gene TRBJ2-7, with 11 bases that match TRBD1. This CDR3 is built from 15 residues. CDR1 SGDLS and CDR2 YYNGEE come from the germline V gene. V gave up 4 bases and J gave up 4 bases; unmatched junction bases: 7. Written as DNA, the CDR3 is TGTGCCAGCAGCTTAGGACAGGGGGCGCGATACGAGCAGTACTTC. The encoded protein is CASSLGQGARYEQYF.

V and J are TRBV10-1 and TRBJ2-7; D might be TRBD1 (6 bases). The V end lost 2 bases, the J end lost 2 bases, and 13 bases lay between the germline ends. Germline CDR1 is WNHNN and CDR2 is SYGVQD (reference sequence). This CDR3 contains 15 residues. The CDR3 nucleotides read TGCGCCAGCAGTGAGACAGGGAAACTACCCTACGAGCAGTACTTC. Residues: CASSETGKLPYEQYF.

J is TRBJ1-2 and V is TRBV7-6; TRBD1 matches at 12 bases. CDR3 length: 16 residues. Germline loops: CDR1 SGHVS, CDR2 FNYEAQ. V shed 5 bases and J 8 bases; nucleotides not matched to a gene: 12. CDR3 coding DNA: TGTGCCAGCAGCCCCCACCCGGGACAGGGGGCGAACGGCTACACCTTC. It encodes CASSPHPGQGANGYTF.

The rearrangement uses TRBV4-1 and TRBJ1-1, with 10 bases that match TRBD1. CDR3 size: 14 residues. Per germline, CDR1 MGHRA and CDR2 YSYEKL. With 4 bases clipped from V and 3 bases from J, the junction kept 2 bases outside the gene matches. CDR3 in DNA: TGCGCCAGCAGCCTCGGGACAGGGGACACTGAAGCTTTCTTT. This sequence encodes CASSLGTGDTEAFF.

The chain uses TRBV18 and TRBJ2-6; D is possibly TRBD2 (6 bases). The germline V and J ends were trimmed by 8 bases and 6 bases, with 14 bases remaining between them. Germline CDR1 reads KGHSH; CDR2 reads LQKENI. The CDR3 loop spans 14 amino acids. The CDR3 DNA sequence: TGTGCCAGCGGGCGGGGAGGTGAGGCCAACGTCCTGACTTTC. The encoded protein is CASGRGGEANVLTF.

The chain is built from TRBV7-2 and TRBJ2-1; TRBD2 agrees at 12 bases. V lost 1 base to trimming and J lost 9 bases; unmatched junction nucleotides: 10. The CDR3 has 17 residues. Germline V lookup: CDR1 SGHTA, CDR2 FQGNSA. CDR3 sequence (DNA): TGTGCCAGCAGCTTAGACCTTCGACTAGCGGGAGAGGGTGAGCAGTTCTTC. Encoded protein: CASSLDLRLAGEGEQFF.

The gene calls are TRBV5-1 and TRBJ2-7, with TRBD2 matching over 9 bases. The germline V gene encodes CDR1 SGHRS and CDR2 YFSETQ. With 0 bases clipped from V and 5 bases from J, the junction kept 6 bases outside the gene matches. This CDR3 contains 15 residues. The CDR3 nucleotides read TGCGCCAGCAGCTTGGTGGCTAGCGGGAAGGACGAGCAGTACTTC. It specifies CASSLVASGKDEQYF.